The 26 T cell receptor beta chains presented below share a single source sample, sequenced in a study of OX40 agonist ivuxolimab in advanced cancers. Repertoires were generated with immunoSEQ multiplex PCR, while TCRdb's copy carries only in-frame clones and drops some. The table records approximately 40,000 clones, roughly 82% of them present only once. The sequences come from CD4+ or CD8+ T cells sorted from blood, collected in a trial of the OX40 agonist ivuxolimab. All receptors derive from an adult with an advanced solid tumor such as melanoma, head and neck, liver or kidney cancer.

This clone was seen a single time. The chain uses TRBV6-4 and TRBJ2-7; 7 positions agree with TRBD1. The CDR3 sequence is 16 residues long. Germline trimming cut 2 bases from V and 0 bases from J; bases unmatched to any gene: 7. The germline CDR1 and CDR2 sequences are MRHNA and SNTAGT. CDR3: CASSDPGTESSYEQYF. CDR3 nucleotides: TGTGCCAGCAGTGACCCGGGGACAGAGAGCTCCTACGAGCAGTACTTC.

There are a few counts of this clone. The chain couples TRBV7-9 to TRBJ2-1, with a tentative D call TRBD2 (6 bases). CDR3 size: 17 residues. CDR1 and CDR2 (germline): SEHNR, FQNEAQ (reference sequence). Between the trimmed V and J ends, which lost 3 bases and 2 bases, there was a span of 17 bases. The CDR3 region has the DNA TGTGCCAGCAGCTTCCCGACCTCCGGGAGTACCTACAATGAGCAGTTCTTC. It yields the protein CASSFPTSGSTYNEQFF.

V usage is TRBV10-1 and J usage is TRBJ2-2; D tentatively reads TRBD1 or TRBD2 (5 bases each). Trimming stripped 5 bases from V and 7 bases from J, with 20 bases between. The CDR3 totals 16 residues. Germline CDR1 and CDR2: WNHNN and SYGVQD (reference sequence). The CDR3 here is CASSPGTRRIGGELFF. In DNA form, the CDR3 reads TGCGCCAGCAGTCCCGGGACCCGAAGGATCGGCGGGGAGCTGTTTTTT.

The chain links TRBV4-1 to TRBJ1-2; D ambiguous. The CDR3 totals 15 residues. Germline V gene data show CDR1 as MGHRA and CDR2 as YSYEKL. The V and J ends lost 3 bases and 4 bases respectively, with 15 bases between them. This CDR3 reads CASSHPGGVFYGYTF. The CDR3 bases are TGCGCCAGCAGCCACCCCGGAGGAGTTTTCTATGGCTACACCTTC.

The chain combines TRBV9 with TRBJ1-1, with 8 bases matching TRBD1. CDR1 and CDR2 from the germline V gene are SGDLS and YYNGEE. V gave up 3 bases and J gave up 2 bases; unmatched junction bases: 21. The CDR3 consists of 20 residues. The CDR3 DNA reads TGTGCCAGCAGCGATAAAATCGAGACAGGGGCAGTTCTTGATAACACTGAAGCTTTCTTT. It is translated as CASSDKIETGAVLDNTEAFF.

This chain connects TRBV10-2 to TRBJ2-7; D is uncertain. Germline CDR1 WSHSY, CDR2 SAAADI. The germline V and J ends were trimmed by 3 bases and 3 bases, with 6 bases remaining between them. CDR3 length: 12 amino acids. The CDR3, as DNA: TGCGCCAGCAGTGACGACAACTACGAGCAGTACTTC. Translation: CASSDDNYEQYF.

This clone was recorded only once. The rearrangement joins TRBV7-2 to TRBJ2-7; TRBD2 is a possible D gene (5 bases). The CDR3 sequence is 13 residues long. CDR1 and CDR2 from the germline V gene are SGHTA and FQGNSA. V was shortened by 5 bases and J by 6 bases, with 14 bases between the two germline ends. This CDR3 reads CASSPEGGREQYF. CDR3 DNA: TGTGCCAGCAGCCCAGAGGGCGGCCGCGAGCAGTACTTC.

On this clone itself: Its ends do not fully match the called genes, so a read error is possible. The chain is built from TRBV6-4 and TRBJ2-5; 8 positions agree with TRBD2. CDR3 size: 19 residues. Germline V gene data show CDR1 as MRHNA and CDR2 as SNTAGT. The CDR3 DNA reads TGTGCCAGCAGTGACTTGGAGATTGGCGGGAGGTACCCTCCAGAGATCCAGTACTTC. It encodes CASSDLEIGGRYPPEIQYF.

The chain has TRBV6-1 and TRBJ1-3, with 8 bases fitting TRBD1. Germline-derived CDR1 and CDR2 are MNHNS and SASEGT. V shed 6 bases, J shed 2 bases, and the junction held 0 bases outside the gene matches. This CDR3 has 13 amino acids. CDR3 DNA sequence: TGTGCCAGCAGGACAGGGGCTGGAAACACCATATATTTT. It is translated as CASRTGAGNTIYF.

The chain joins TRBV27 to TRBJ1-2; 12 bases match TRBD1. This CDR3 contains 15 residues. Per germline, CDR1 MNHEY and CDR2 SMNVEV (reference sequence). The V and J ends lost 5 bases and 6 bases, in that order; junction bases with no gene match: 7. The CDR3 nucleotides read TGTGCCAGCAGTCTAATAGGGACAGGGGGCCATGGCTACACCTTC. It codes for CASSLIGTGGHGYTF.

This chain connects TRBV15 to TRBJ2-2; no reliable D call. In germline, CDR1 is LNHNV, CDR2 YYDKDF (reference sequence). This CDR3 contains 15 residues. Trimming left V 1 base short and J 2 bases short, with 8 bases between. CDR3 residues: CATSRVVGNTGELFF. The CDR3 DNA follows: TGTGCCACCAGCAGAGTGGTAGGAAACACCGGGGAGCTGTTTTTT.

In its sample, this clone was seen once. The rearrangement links TRBV5-1 to TRBJ2-1, with D uncertain. Trimming cost V 2 bases and J 0 bases, with 9 bases left between them. The V gene's germline CDR1 is SGHRS and CDR2 YFSETQ. The CDR3 contains 15 residues. CDR3 region: CASSFGVSSYNEQFF. For the CDR3, the DNA is TGCGCCAGCAGCTTTGGGGTGAGCTCCTACAATGAGCAGTTCTTC.

The CDR3 coding sequence is TGTGCCAGCTCGGGAGGGGGTCTGAGATCTGGGGCCAACGTCCTGACTTTC. Translation gives CASSGGGLRSGANVLTF. This chain uses TRBV18 with TRBJ2-6, with D perhaps TRBD2 (7 bases). CDR1 and CDR2 from the germline V gene are KGHSH and LQKENI. Deletions cut 6 bases from V and 1 base from J, with 16 bases between. CDR3 length: 17 residues. Full variable domain (remainder filled in from reference TRBV18 and TRBJ2-6): NAGVMQNPRHLVRRRGQEARLRCSPMKGHSHVYWYRQLPEEGLKFMVYLQKENIIDESGMPKERFSAEFPKEGPSILRIQQVVRGDSAAYFCASSGGGLRSGANVLTFGAGSRLTVL.

V usage is TRBV20-1 and J usage is TRBJ1-2; D may be TRBD1 (6 bases). This CDR3 comprises 11 residues. V was cut by 3 bases and J by 8 bases, with 10 bases left in between. CDR1 is DFQATT, CDR2 SNEGSKA, per germline (reference sequence). The CDR3 DNA is TGCAGTGCTAGCAGGGGTGAGGGCTACACCTTC. Residues: CSASRGEGYTF.

The V and J genes are TRBV10-3 and TRBJ1-2; D remains unclear. The germline V gene encodes CDR1 ENHRY and CDR2 SYGVKD. Trimming removed 2 bases from V and 8 bases from J, with 15 bases in between. This CDR3 has 14 residues. The CDR3 protein is CAISETPPTVGYTF. The CDR3 nucleotides are TGTGCCATCAGTGAGACTCCCCCTACTGTGGGCTACACCTTC.

The chain recombines TRBV10-3 with TRBJ1-1; the D is unclear. The CDR3 length is 12 residues. Germline lookup yields CDR1 ENHRY and CDR2 SYGVKD. V was pared by 8 bases and J by 5 bases, with 12 bases between. CDR3 DNA: TGTGCCATCGGTACGCCGGGAACTGAAGCTTTCTTT. It yields the protein CAIGTPGTEAFF.

V and J are TRBV5-5 and TRBJ2-3; D possibly corresponds to TRBD1 (5 bases). V was cut by 0 bases and J by 1 base, with 12 bases left in between. CDR3 size: 16 residues. Germline V gene sequence: CDR1 SGHKS, CDR2 YYEKEE (reference sequence). The chain's CDR3 is CASSLARAVRTDTQYF. CDR3 DNA sequence: TGTGCCAGCAGCTTGGCCAGGGCAGTACGCACAGATACGCAGTATTTT. Variable domain in full (rest from reference TRBV5-5 and TRBJ2-3): DAGVTQSPTHLIKTRGQQVTLRCSPISGHKSVSWYQQVLGQGPQFIFQYYEKEERGRGNFPDRFSARQFPNYSSELNVNALLLGDSALYLCASSLARAVRTDTQYFGPGTRLTVL.

The V and J genes are TRBV2 and TRBJ2-7; 10 nucleotides match TRBD1. The CDR3 runs to 15 residues. J lost 3 bases, V lost 6 bases, and 8 bases had no gene match. Germline assignment: CDR1 SNHLY and CDR2 FYNNEI. The CDR3 is CASRPGGQGIYEQYF. The CDR3 nucleotides read TGTGCCAGCAGGCCAGGGGGACAGGGGATCTACGAGCAGTACTTC. Drawing the rest from reference TRBV2 and TRBJ2-7, the complete variable domain is EPEVTQTPSHQVTQMGQEVILRCVPISNHLYFYWYRQILGQKVEFLVSFYNNEISEKSEIFDDQFSVERPDGSNFTLKIRSTKLEDSAMYFCASRPGGQGIYEQYFGPGTRLTVT.

The chain employs TRBV19 and TRBJ2-3, with D tentatively TRBD1 or TRBD2 (5 bases each). This CDR3 region has 14 residues. V gave up 6 bases and J gave up 6 bases, with 16 bases separating them. Germline V gives CDR1 LNHDA, CDR2 SQIVND (reference sequence). The CDR3 DNA sequence: TGTGCCAGTAGCCCCGGGGCGAATTACGATACGCAGTATTTT. This translates into CASSPGANYDTQYF.

This clone was counted once. This chain links TRBV18 with TRBJ1-3, with D possibly TRBD1 on 5 matching bases. The CDR3 contains 15 residues. Between the trimmed V and J ends, which lost 5 bases and 0 bases, there was a span of 11 bases. Germline V gives CDR1 KGHSH, CDR2 LQKENI. CDR3 sequence reads: CASSWDLSSGNTIYF. CDR3 DNA: TGTGCCAGCTCATGGGACTTAAGCTCTGGAAACACCATATATTTT.

V is TRBV6-1 and J is TRBJ1-1; unclear D gene. The CDR3 spans 12 residues. V lost 8 bases, J lost 2 bases, and 9 bases lay in between. Germline lookup yields CDR1 MNHNS and CDR2 SASEGT. The CDR3 spells CASVAVNTEAFF. In DNA form, the CDR3 reads TGTGCCAGCGTTGCAGTCAACACTGAAGCTTTCTTT.

This chain uses TRBV7-8 with TRBJ2-4; TRBD1 is a possible D gene (6 bases). CDR1 SGHVS and CDR2 FQNEAQ come from the germline V gene. There are 18 residues in the CDR3. V lost 2 bases and J 3 bases, leaving 20 bases between the germline ends. The CDR3 spells CASSLNRYPTGDKNIQYF. The CDR3 nucleotides read TGTGCCAGCAGCTTAAATCGGTATCCGACAGGAGACAAAAACATTCAGTACTTC.

This sequence joins TRBV27 and TRBJ2-7; a weak D match, TRBD1 (6 bases). Deletions cut 3 bases from V and 7 bases from J, with 13 bases between. The CDR3 runs to 13 residues. The germline V gene has CDR1 MNHEY and CDR2 SMNVEV (reference sequence). This CDR3 is CASSLRGSLEQYF. The DNA of the CDR3 is TGTGCCAGCAGTTTGAGGGGGAGCTTAGAGCAGTACTTC.

The sample holds a few counts of this clone. The chain combines TRBV5-1 with TRBJ2-1, with 12 bases lining up with TRBD2. The junction had 15 bases not matched to a gene; V was cut back by 4 bases and J by 4 bases. Germline V gives CDR1 SGHRS, CDR2 YFSETQ. The CDR3 is made up of 19 amino acids. The CDR3 DNA sequence: TGCGCCAGCAGCCCGAACCCGACTAGCGGGAGTCGGCCGTACAATGAGCAGTTCTTC. Protein: CASSPNPTSGSRPYNEQFF. Variable domain in full (rest from reference TRBV5-1 and TRBJ2-1): KAGVTQTPRYLIKTRGQQVTLSCSPISGHRSVSWYQQTPGQGLQFLFEYFSETQRNKGNFPGRFSGRQFSNSRSEMNVSTLELGDSALYLCASSPNPTSGSRPYNEQFFGPGTRLTVL.

The rearrangement uses TRBV10-3 and TRBJ2-2; 9 nucleotides align to TRBD2. V trimming: 4 bases; J trimming: 2 bases; junction bases outside the gene matches: 5. The CDR3 spans 16 residues. The germline CDR1 and CDR2 sequences are ENHRY and SYGVKD. The CDR3 loop reads CAISASAGGNTGELFF. The CDR3 nucleotides read TGTGCCATCAGTGCCTCAGCGGGAGGTAACACCGGGGAGCTGTTTTTT.

The chain joins TRBV2 to TRBJ2-7; 12 bases are a match to TRBD2. V trimming: 6 bases; J trimming: 5 bases; junction bases outside the gene matches: 5. Germline-derived CDR1 and CDR2 are SNHLY and FYNNEI. The CDR3 runs to 14 residues. In DNA, the CDR3 is TGTGCCAGCAGCTCCTGGACTAGCGGGAACGAGCAGTACTTC. Translating gives CASSSWTSGNEQYF.